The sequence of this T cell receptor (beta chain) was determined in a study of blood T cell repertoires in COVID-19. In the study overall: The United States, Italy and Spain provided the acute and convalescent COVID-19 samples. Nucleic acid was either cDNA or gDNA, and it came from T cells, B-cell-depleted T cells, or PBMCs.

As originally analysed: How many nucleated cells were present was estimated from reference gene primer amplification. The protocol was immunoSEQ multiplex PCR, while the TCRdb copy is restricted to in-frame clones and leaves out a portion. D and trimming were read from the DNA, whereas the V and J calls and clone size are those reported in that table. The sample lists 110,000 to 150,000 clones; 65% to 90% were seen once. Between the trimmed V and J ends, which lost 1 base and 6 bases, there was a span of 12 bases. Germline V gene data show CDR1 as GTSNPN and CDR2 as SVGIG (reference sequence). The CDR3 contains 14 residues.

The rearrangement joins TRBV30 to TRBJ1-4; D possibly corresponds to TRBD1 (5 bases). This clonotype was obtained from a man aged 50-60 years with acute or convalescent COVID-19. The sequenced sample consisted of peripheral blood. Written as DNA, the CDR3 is TGTGCCTGGAGTGAACCGGGACTATATGAAAAACTGTTTTTT. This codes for CAWSEPGLYEKLFF.